The T cell receptor (beta chain) under discussion was sequenced for a study of T cells in localized non-small cell lung cancer. This clone was picked up many times. As yet, its antigen is unknown. Germline-derived CDR1 and CDR2 are SGHTS and YDEGEE. V was pared by 4 bases and J by 7 bases, with 9 bases of the junction left unmatched. The CDR3 extends over 15 amino acids. The data were produced by immunoSEQ multiplex PCR, yet TCRdb's version contains in-frame clones alone and is incomplete. Of roughly 71,000 clones in the sample, about 86% were seen once. Study results and caveats: There was higher T cell clonality in uninvolved adjacent lung than in tumor, and it was highest there. Overall survival was longer when the density of T cells in the blood was higher.

This receptor was taken from a male donor aged 60 or older with stage III squamous cell lung carcinoma. Sequencing was performed on peripheral blood, taken before any cancer treatment. The chain joins TRBV5-8 to TRBJ1-4, with 8 positions matching TRBD1. CDR3 in DNA: TGTGCCAGCAGCCTGCAGGACAGGGCGGGTGAAAAACTGTTTTTT. It translates to CASSLQDRAGEKLFF.